This T cell receptor (beta chain) was identified in a study of Graves' ophthalmopathy and Graves' hyperthyroidism. This CDR3 has 14 amino acids. Germline values: CDR1 SEHNR, CDR2 FQNEAQ (reference sequence). The V end lost 3 bases, the J end lost 3 bases, and 12 bases lay between the germline ends. All donors with ophthalmopathy were recorded as having moderate-to-severe activity, CAS ≥3, NOSPECS ≥4 and a duration under 3 months. The study's findings and limits: Clonotypes were expanded in thyroid at above 0.001 frequency, and most also appeared in blood. Between ophthalmopathy and stable hyperthyroidism, a 13-signature model drew a separation with around 86% sensitivity and about 81% specificity.

The study amplified TCR beta CDR3 regions using RNA transcripts. First-round RT-PCR employed HTBI primers, with a second-round multiplex PCR after it. MiXCR, run by TCRdb on the multiplex PCR reads, gives a single entry per CDR3 protein. The sample carries 340,000 or so distinct CDR3 sequences, roughly 16% recorded once. About this clonotype itself: What it recognizes is unknown.

This TCR came from an adult man with Graves' ophthalmopathy. The specimen was peripheral blood. The chain combines TRBV7-9 with TRBJ2-7; D is uncertain. CDR3 in DNA: TGTGCCAGCAGCTTCCAATCCGGCGGCTACGAGCAGTACTTC. Translation: CASSFQSGGYEQYF. The full variable domain, with the rest looked up from reference TRBV7-9 and TRBJ2-7, is DTGVSQNPRHKITKRGQNVTFRCDPISEHNRLYWYRQTLGQGPEFLTYFQNEAQLEKSRLLSDRFSAERPKGSFSTLEIQRTEQGDSAMYLCASSFQSGGYEQYFGPGTRLTVT.